Only one count was recorded for the clone carrying this T cell receptor beta chain. The data are from a study of CD8+ T cells in alopecia areata. Germline values: CDR1 SGHAT, CDR2 FQNNGV. This CDR3 has 11 residues. Trimming shortened V by 5 bases and J by 6 bases, and 8 bases separated the two germline ends. Extracted RNA was reverse transcribed into cDNA, the sequencing template. Profiled with immunoSEQ multiplex PCR; TCRdb holds only in-frame clones, not every one. The sample carries 95,000 to 110,000 clones, 80% to 85% recorded once. Treatment described: oral pan-JAK inhibitor, 5-10 mg twice daily. CD4+ and CD8+ T cells were sorted from PBMCs stained for CD3, CD4 and CD8.

The TCR sequence derives from a human donor with alopecia areata. The sequenced sample was CD8+ T cells sorted from blood, obtained at week 24, from a patient treated with tofacitinib. The chain is built from TRBV11-2 and TRBJ2-7; D is undetermined. The DNA for the CDR3 is TGTGCCAGCAGCACGCTACTCGAGCAGTACTTC. Translated: CASSTLLEQYF.